This TCR beta chain was identified in a study of cytomegalovirus exposure and HLA in healthy donors. Vbeta (60) and Jbeta (13) primers were used in the PCR. TCRdb's copy holds only in-frame clones and misses some; the assay was immunoSEQ multiplex PCR. The sample has tens of thousands of clones; 75% to 85% are singletons. V lost 3 bases and J lost 7; bases outside the gene matches: 4. This CDR3 comprises 14 residues. Germline CDR1 SGHNT, CDR2 YENEEA. The TCR was taken from a man aged 25-40 years in good health and CMV-seronegative. The V gene is TRBV11-3, the J gene TRBJ2-2; 8 positions agree with TRBD1. Source material: PBMCs. The DNA for the CDR3 is TGTGCCAGCAGCTTCCGGACAGGGAACGGGGAGCTGTTTTTT. Encoded protein: CASSFRTGNGELFF.